This T cell receptor beta chain was observed in a study of T cells and Merkel cell carcinoma outcomes. Study outcomes and limitations: Merkel cell carcinoma outcomes were reportedly predicted by repertoire and T-cell density.

The CDR3 contains 16 residues. Germline-derived CDR1 and CDR2 are MDHEN and SYDVKM. J was trimmed by 4 bases and V by 5 bases; bases with no gene match: 6. The protocol was immunoSEQ multiplex PCR, while the TCRdb copy is restricted to in-frame clones and leaves out a portion. This sample has more than 3,500 clones; almost 95% occur once, and the top ten carry approximately 1.7%. Remarks on this clone: Its specificity is not known.

This sequence joins TRBV28 and TRBJ2-3, with TRBD2 matching 13 bases. Sequenced input: tumor tissue from Merkel cell carcinoma. The sequence came from a human donor with Merkel cell carcinoma. CDR3 bases: TGTGCCAGCAGTGCGTCACTAGCGGGAGGGCCAGATACGCAGTATTTT. Protein sequence: CASSASLAGGPDTQYF.